This TCR beta chain derives from a study of regulatory T cells in long-lasting Graves disease (dated by TCRdb to the early 2020s). For the wider study: Newly diagnosed Graves' disease patients had taken antithyroid drugs for less than 3 months. The study was registered as a clinical trial and conducted in China. A total of around 33 samples were covered by TCR sequencing, comprising approximately 13 persistent and around 20 newly diagnosed Graves' disease patients. This study used TCR sequencing and RNA sequencing of peripheral blood to compare persistent Graves' disease patients against newly diagnosed Graves' disease patients. Overall results and qualifications from the work: Only peripheral blood was studied, because thyroid tissue, the primary lesion, was inaccessible. Sequencing and analysis were restricted to the TCR beta chain. More public clonotypes were shared among persistent patients (approximately 3,000) than among newly diagnosed patients (966). The authors noted that the small sample size was a limitation that may lower accuracy. Compared with newly diagnosed patients, persistent Graves' disease patients had lower TCR Shannon entropy and fewer highly expanded clones, which suggests clonal expansion. TRBV28, TRBJ1-2 and TRBJ2-5 were preferentially used in persistent disease, while TRBV20-1 and TRBJ2-1 were favored in newly diagnosed disease.

CDR3 length: 15 amino acids, cysteine to phenylalanine. Just the 45-base CDR3 DNA is kept, in frame starting at base 1. V is shortened by 3 bases, J by 8 bases, and the region joining them spans 16 bases. The germline V gene specifies MDHEN as CDR1 and SYDVKM as CDR2. According to the study, the label for this sample's time point signals: newly diagnosed GD, antithyroid drugs for less than 3 months. For both TCR sequencing and RNA sequencing, RNA was extracted from PBMCs using TRIzol. The diagnosis of Graves' disease followed American Thyroid Association guidelines. Patients were recruited from an endocrinology department in Xi'an, China. Each patient gave around 9.2 milliliters of peripheral blood, collected in an EDTA anticoagulant tube. Ficoll Paque Plus density gradient separation was used to isolate PBMCs, and no further T cell sorting was done. An Agilent 2100 Bioanalyzer and agarose gel were used to assess RNA quality, and a NanoDrop 2000 was used to measure RNA concentration.

To prepare the library, multiplex PCR was applied. Data came from an Illumina HiSeq 4000. To build TCR beta libraries, CDR3 regions were amplified by Arm-PCR using iRepertoire HTBI primers. Before sequencing, the PCR products went through gel purification. In the original analysis: Across samples, 60 to 70 TRBV and over 11 TRBJ segments were identified and used for gene usage analysis of CDR3 amino acid clonotypes. COPE and FqMerger were used to merge filtered high-quality paired reads into contigs. Contigs were aligned with BLAST to IMGT TRBV, TRBD and TRBJ reference genes, and CDR3 was defined per IMGT. Highly expanded clones were defined as clonotypes with a frequency above 0.1%. Shannon entropy served as the measure of repertoire diversity, while the Gini coefficient captured V-J evenness. A clonotype found in more than one individual was treated as public. The public reads were quality trimmed at Q25 with fastp and then assembled into clones with MiXCR by TCRdb, keeping productive beta chains. Each record represents a unique CDR3 protein, reported with the most common genes and DNA among its rows. None of the V and J calls come from the authors' own analysis; TCRdb made them. Within this sample are 300,000 to 450,000 distinct CDR3 sequences, with roughly 16% of them counted one time only. The biggest ten clones account for 22% of the sample.

This clonotype was found many times. What antigen it recognizes has not been identified. No base quality values were provided; no much bigger clone lies one nucleotide off. The V and J genes are TRBV28 and TRBJ1-4; TRBD1 is perhaps the D gene, given 6 matching bases. The source of this sequence is a female donor with Graves disease. Specimen: peripheral blood mononuclear cells (PBMCs), collected at new diagnosis, from a patient treated with antithyroid drugs. The DNA sequence is given as TGTGCCAGCAGTTTTTCTCCCGAGAGGGGGGAAAAACTGTTTTTT. Its product reads: CASSFSPERGEKLFF.